This entry lists 27 T cell receptor beta chains sequenced from one sample in a study of T cell repertoires in cytomegalovirus infection. MiXCR, run by TCRdb on the reads, gives a single entry per CDR3 protein. The data show 650,000 to 850,000 distinct CDR3 sequences, roughly 28% seen once. No antigen is known for these receptors. The sample here was cultured CD8+ T cells from PBMCs, taken from culture after CMV antigen stimulation. All receptors derive from a human donor in good health (CMV status not recorded). Some clones in this sample may be carry-over from other donors' samples.

The gene calls are TRBV12-5 and TRBJ1-6; D not resolved. This CDR3 region has 20 residues. Germline V gives CDR1 LGHNT, CDR2 FRNRAP. Trimming left V 1 base short and J 0 bases short, with 19 bases between. The CDR3 spells CASGLDTDLTISSYNSPLHF. The CDR3 coding sequence is TGTGCTAGTGGTTTGGATACGGACCTCACAATTAGCTCCTATAATTCACCCCTCCACTTT.

The chain recombines TRBV29-1 with TRBJ1-1; no clear D gene. Trimming removed 6 bases at V and 3 bases at J, with 14 bases between. This CDR3 comprises 13 residues. Germline V CDR1 and CDR2: SQVTM, ANQGSEA. The CDR3: CSVAEGLDTEAFF. As DNA, the CDR3 is TGCAGCGTAGCGGAGGGCTTGGACACTGAAGCTTTCTTT.

The chain carries TRBV6-1 and TRBJ2-6; no clear D. This CDR3 spans 15 amino acids. Trimming stripped 5 bases from V and 6 bases from J, with 14 bases between. The germline gives CDR1 MNHNS, CDR2 SASEGT. CDR3 sequence reads: CASSSGPFQANVLTF. CDR3 bases: TGTGCCAGCAGTTCCGGACCATTTCAGGCCAACGTCCTGACTTTC.

This clonotype was seen many times. The rearrangement joins TRBV7-2 to TRBJ2-1; no clear D. The CDR3 extends over 17 amino acids. Trimming removed 1 base at V and 6 bases at J, with 19 bases between. Germline CDR1 reads SGHTA; CDR2 reads FQGNSA. The chain's CDR3 is CASSLDHSSLVLNEQFF. Written as DNA, the CDR3 is TGTGCCAGCAGCTTAGATCACAGCTCCCTGGTGCTCAATGAGCAGTTCTTC.

V and J are TRBV29-1 and TRBJ2-1; 11 bases fit TRBD2. The V gene end was trimmed by 4 bases and the J gene end by 8 bases; junction bases not matched to a gene: 4. The length of the CDR3 is 13 residues. Germline-derived CDR1 and CDR2 are SQVTM and ANQGSEA. The CDR3 DNA follows: TGCAGCGTTGGGCTAGCGGGGGGCGATGAGCAGTTCTTC. Its protein product is CSVGLAGGDEQFF.

This clonotype was picked up a small number of times. The CDR3 DNA is TGTGCCAGTAGTACCGATCCGCGACCCAATCAGCCCCAGCATTTT. This codes for CASSTDPRPNQPQHF. The chain recombines TRBV19 with TRBJ1-5; D unclear. The CDR3 totals 15 residues. With 4 bases removed from V and 3 bases from J, the gap between germline ends came to 13 bases. Germline V gene data show CDR1 as LNHDA and CDR2 as SQIVND (reference sequence). Variable domain in full (rest from reference TRBV19 and TRBJ1-5): DGGITQSPKYLFRKEGQNVTLSCEQNLNHDAMYWYRQDPGQGLRLIYYSQIVNDFQKGDIAEGYSVSREKKESFPLTVTSAQKNPTAFYLCASSTDPRPNQPQHFGDGTRLSIL.

This clonotype was counted a few times. V usage is TRBV4-2 and J usage is TRBJ2-7, with D maybe TRBD2 (7 bases). V was cut by 3 bases and J by 7 bases, with 16 bases left in between. CDR3 length equals 14 residues. Germline assignment: CDR1 LGHNA and CDR2 YNFKEQ. The CDR3 region is CASSQGRGVSEQYF. The CDR3 DNA reads as TGTGCCAGCAGCCAGGGGAGGGGGGTTTCGGAGCAGTACTTC.

The rearrangement joins TRBV5-4 to TRBJ2-1, with 7 bases identical to TRBD1. The V gene end was trimmed by 0 bases and the J gene end by 2 bases; junction bases not matched to a gene: 11. The CDR3 extends over 18 amino acids. Per germline, CDR1 SGHNT and CDR2 YYREEE (reference sequence). CDR3 loop: CASSLGPETGVAYNEQFF. Here the CDR3 DNA reads TGTGCCAGCAGCTTGGGCCCGGAAACAGGGGTCGCCTACAATGAGCAGTTCTTC.

In its sample, this clonotype was seen a few times. The chain has TRBV27 and TRBJ1-1, with D tentatively TRBD1 (5 bases). V lost 8 bases, J lost 6 bases, and 13 bases lay in between. The CDR3 length is 12 residues. Germline CDR1 reads MNHEY; CDR2 reads SMNVEV (reference sequence). CDR3 nucleotides: TGTGCCAGCGGGGACCCGGGGGCTGAAGCTTTCTTT. Protein: CASGDPGAEAFF.

This clonotype occurred a few times. The chain combines TRBV28 with TRBJ1-2, with D unclear. Germline-derived CDR1 and CDR2 are MDHEN and SYDVKM. Trimming stripped 7 bases from V and 4 bases from J, with 19 bases between. The CDR3 totals 15 residues. As DNA, the CDR3 is TGTGCCAGCACCCTGTCAAGGGCCTGGGGCTATGGCTACACCTTC. This translates into CASTLSRAWGYGYTF.

A word on this clonotype: A much larger clone differs from this one at a single base, so this may be a read error. The rearrangement links TRBV5-4 to TRBJ1-1; a weak D match, TRBD1 (6 bases). The V end lost 4 bases, the J end lost 7 bases, and 11 bases lay between the germline ends. CDR3 size: 12 residues. Germline V gives CDR1 SGHNT, CDR2 YYREEE (reference sequence). CDR3 residues: CASSEDRIEAFF. The CDR3 DNA follows: TGTGCCAGCAGCGAAGACAGGATTGAAGCTTTCTTT.

The V gene is TRBV12-3 or TRBV12-4, the J gene TRBJ1-4; D call uncertain. The V gene lost 5 bases and the J gene lost 3 bases, with 16 bases spanning the gap. This CDR3 region has 16 residues. The CDR3 DNA reads TGTGCCAGCAGTCCTCCGGTCGGTCCGGCTAATGAAAAACTGTTTTTT. It translates to CASSPPVGPANEKLFF.

This clonotype appeared a few times. CDR3: CASSGGPSGRYEQYV. Here the CDR3 DNA reads TGTGCCAGCAGCGGGGGGCCTAGCGGGCGTTACGAGCAGTACGTC. The chain links TRBV7-9 to TRBJ2-7; 8 nucleotides align to TRBD2. Germline V gene sequence: CDR1 SEHNR, CDR2 FQNEAQ (reference sequence). V shed 5 bases, J shed 4 bases, and the junction held 10 bases outside the gene matches. The CDR3 has 15 residues.

This rearrangement joins TRBV10-3 to TRBJ2-1; D call uncertain. V was trimmed by 6 bases and J by 8 bases, leaving 8 bases between them. This CDR3 has 11 amino acids. Germline lookup yields CDR1 ENHRY and CDR2 SYGVKD. The CDR3 loop reads CAISSGHEQFF. CDR3 coding DNA: TGTGCCATCAGCTCCGGCCATGAGCAGTTCTTC.

This chain connects TRBV28 to TRBJ2-2, with D unclear. V was shortened by 5 bases and J by 7 bases, with 23 bases between the two germline ends. The germline gives CDR1 MDHEN, CDR2 SYDVKM. The CDR3 has 17 amino acids. The CDR3 loop is CASSELDKPSPSGELFF. CDR3 bases: TGTGCCAGCAGTGAATTAGACAAGCCCAGTCCTAGCGGGGAGCTGTTTTTT.

In its sample, this clonotype was seen many times. V is TRBV7-2 and J is TRBJ2-1; maybe TRBD2 (7 bases). The CDR3 is made up of 16 amino acids. The germline V gene encodes CDR1 SGHTA and CDR2 FQGNSA. Trimming removed 3 bases from V and 8 bases from J, with 20 bases in between. The CDR3 region is CASSFLGRGLMDEQFF. The CDR3 DNA is TGTGCCAGCAGCTTCCTAGGGCGGGGGCTTATGGATGAGCAGTTCTTC.

This rearrangement joins TRBV9 to TRBJ1-5, with D tentatively TRBD1 (5 bases). The CDR3 spans 14 residues. Trimming took off 8 bases at V and 7 bases at J, with 19 bases between the two ends. From germline, CDR1 is SGDLS and CDR2 YYNGEE. CDR3 DNA: TGTGCCAGTAGTATTGACAGAACGGGCCAGCCCCAGCATTTT. Protein sequence: CASSIDRTGQPQHF.

This clonotype was found a few times. One end of the junction fails to match germline, which may point to a read error. The chain joins TRBV7-6 to TRBJ1-1; 8 nucleotides agree with TRBD1. CDR1 is SGHVS and CDR2 is FNYEAQ in the germline V gene. The CDR3 contains 15 residues. Here the CDR3 reads CASSLGTGGIPEAFF. CDR3 DNA: TGTGCCAGCAGTTTAGGGACAGGCGGTATTCCTGAAGCTTTCTTT.

The J gene is TRBJ2-7, the V gene TRBV15; 8 nucleotides line up with TRBD2. This CDR3 has 17 residues. V shed 0 bases and J 5 bases; nucleotides not matched to a gene: 12. CDR1 LNHNV and CDR2 YYDKDF come from the germline V gene (reference sequence). CDR3 in DNA: TGTGCCACCAGCAGAGATCTAGGTCGTAGCGGGGCAAACGAGCAGTACTTC. Its translation is CATSRDLGRSGANEQYF.

At least ten counts were recorded for this clonotype. The chain recombines TRBV12-3 or TRBV12-4 with TRBJ1-2; tentatively, D is TRBD1 (6 bases). The V end lost 6 bases, the J end lost 5 bases, and 19 bases lay between the germline ends. This CDR3 region has 15 residues. The CDR3 sequence: CASSPAHRDPYGYTF. CDR3 nucleotide sequence: TGTGCCAGCAGCCCCGCCCACAGGGATCCTTATGGCTACACCTTC.

This chain links TRBV29-1 with TRBJ1-1; 8 bases are a match to TRBD1. The CDR3 runs 13 residues. Germline V gene data show CDR1 as SQVTM and CDR2 as ANQGSEA. The V and J ends lost 3 bases and 3 bases, in that order; junction bases with no gene match: 3. The CDR3 loop is CSVEDREDTEAFF. In DNA, the CDR3 is TGCAGCGTTGAGGACAGGGAGGACACTGAAGCTTTCTTT.

This rearrangement joins TRBV27 to TRBJ2-7; D not resolved. The CDR3 is made up of 17 amino acids. Trimming took off 10 bases at V and 3 bases at J, with 28 bases between the two ends. Germline V CDR1 and CDR2: MNHEY, SMNVEV (reference sequence). CDR3 DNA: TGTGCCAACACTCCCTCTGGCCCACCGCACTCGGTCTACGAGCAGTACTTC. This encodes CANTPSGPPHSVYEQYF.

The rearrangement uses TRBV2 and TRBJ2-2; the D gene is possibly TRBD2 (6 bases). The germline V gene has CDR1 SNHLY and CDR2 FYNNEI. The CDR3 runs to 15 residues. V lost 7 bases and J 6 bases, leaving 18 bases between the germline ends. In nucleotides, the CDR3 is TGTGCCAGCAAGAGGGCAGGGAGGAAGGCCGGGGAGCTGTTTTTT. It encodes CASKRAGRKAGELFF.

This chain links TRBV6-2 or TRBV6-3 with TRBJ2-7; D is unresolved. Germline loops: CDR1 MNHEY, CDR2 SVGEGT. The CDR3 is 12 amino acids. Trimming shortened V by 7 bases and J by 1 base, and 8 bases separated the two germline ends. The DNA of the CDR3 is TGTGCCAGCAAAGGGAAGTCCTACGAGCAGTACGTC. Translated: CASKGKSYEQYV.

The chain has TRBV7-8 and TRBJ2-6; 9 bases map to TRBD1. V was pared by 5 bases and J by 4 bases, with 9 bases of the junction left unmatched. The germline V gene has CDR1 SGHVS and CDR2 FQNEAQ. This CDR3 has 17 amino acids. The CDR3 coding sequence is TGTGCCAGCAGCCTGCCCAGACAGGGGGACGGGGCCAACGTCCTGACTTTC. It yields the protein CASSLPRQGDGANVLTF.

V is TRBV4-1 and J is TRBJ2-1; 9 bases fit TRBD2. Germline-derived CDR1 and CDR2 are MGHRA and YSYEKL. Trimming cost V 4 bases and J 6 bases; bases outside gene matches: 16. This CDR3 has 18 residues. The CDR3 DNA reads as TGCGCCAGCAGCCTGGACCCTCTCTCCGCGGGGGGGCCCAATGAGCAGTTCTTC. This gives the protein CASSLDPLSAGGPNEQFF.

The chain employs TRBV5-5 and TRBJ2-7; D is perhaps TRBD2 (6 bases). The V and J ends lost 4 bases and 4 bases respectively, with 15 bases between them. CDR1 SGHKS and CDR2 YYEKEE come from the germline V gene (reference sequence). The CDR3 is made up of 14 amino acids. CDR3 sequence (DNA): TGTGCCAGCAGCACCTGGACGGGAGCATACGAGCAGTACGTC. Translating it yields CASSTWTGAYEQYV.